The rows below give T cell receptor beta chains drawn from one sample of a study of cytomegalovirus exposure and HLA in healthy donors. Sequencing used immunoSEQ multiplex PCR; TCRdb keeps in-frame clones, though not all of them. This sample has 150,000 to 250,000 clones, with roughly four fifths found just once. Sequencing used PBMCs. These receptors all come from a man aged 30 to 39 in good health and CMV-seronegative. CDR3s include the opening cysteine and the closing phenylalanine or tryptophan. A D gene is named only where the DNA matches it firmly. Clone size is given for some rows only: seen once, a few or many times, or a class if the clone is expanded.

J gene | V gene | clone size | D gene | CDR3 protein | CDR3 DNA
TRBJ2-7 | TRBV15 | . | . | CATSRDFGQYEQYF | TGTGCCACCAGCAGAGATTTTGGGCAATACGAGCAGTACTTC
TRBJ1-5 | TRBV28 | . | . | CASSSQRWGHGYQPQHF | TGTGCCAGCAGTTCCCAGCGATGGGGACATGGGTATCAGCCCCAGCATTTT
TRBJ1-6 | TRBV7-8 | few | TRBD1 | CASSLMRQGASYNSPLHF | TGTGCCAGCAGCCTCATGAGACAGGGGGCGTCCTATAATTCACCCCTCCACTTT
TRBJ1-1 | TRBV14 | . | . | CASSQDSAVTANTEAFF | TGTGCCAGCAGCCAAGATTCTGCGGTGACAGCGAACACTGAAGCTTTCTTT
TRBJ2-1 | TRBV30 | . | . | CAWSLAETPYNEQFF | TGTGCCTGGAGTCTGGCGGAGACCCCTTACAATGAGCAGTTCTTC
TRBJ2-2 | TRBV28 | . | . | CASRARVAGELFF | TGTGCCAGCAGAGCCCGAGTAGCCGGGGAGCTGTTTTTT
TRBJ2-3 | TRBV11-1 | . | TRBD2 | CASSPSGFDSGNTDTQYF | TGTGCCAGCAGCCCGAGTGGGTTTGATAGCGGGAATACAGATACGCAGTATTTT
TRBJ2-7 | TRBV5-6 | . | TRBD2 | CASSYSGRSRGEQYF | TGTGCCAGCAGCTATAGCGGGAGGTCCCGTGGTGAGCAGTACTTC
TRBJ2-2 | TRBV9 | . | TRBD1 | CASSSGQGAGGELFF | TGTGCCAGCAGCAGTGGACAGGGGGCAGGCGGGGAGCTGTTTTTT
TRBJ2-7 | TRBV5-4 | . | TRBD2 | CASRSGLAGIYEQYF | TGTGCCAGCAGATCGGGACTAGCGGGGATCTACGAGCAGTACTTC
TRBJ2-1 | TRBV11-1 | . | TRBD2 | CASSRRVSGSSYNEQFF | TGTGCCAGCAGCCGCCGGGTTAGCGGGAGCTCCTACAATGAGCAGTTCTTC
TRBJ2-2 | TRBV29-1 | . | TRBD2 | CSVGGSGSWNTGELFF | TGCAGCGTTGGGGGTAGCGGGAGTTGGAACACCGGGGAGCTGTTTTTT
TRBJ2-7 | TRBV18 | few | . | CASSPPDGKPSYEQYF | TGTGCCAGCTCACCACCGGACGGGAAACCTTCCTACGAGCAGTACTTC
TRBJ1-4 | TRBV4-2 | . | . | CASSQVIRQNPRDEKLFF | TGTGCCAGCAGCCAAGTAATACGACAGAATCCTAGGGATGAAAAACTGTTTTTT